The source of this T cell receptor (beta chain) is a study of T cells in Graves' hyperthyroidism and ophthalmopathy. General observations from the study: The majority of expanded thyroid clonotypes above 0.001 also appeared in blood. Ophthalmopathy stood apart from stable hyperthyroidism in a 13 V-J model.

This clonotype was observed many times. Its antigen remains unidentified. The CDR3 sequence is 14 residues long. V was clipped by 0 bases and J by 0 bases, with 6 bases between them. Germline values: CDR1 MNHEY, CDR2 SVGAGI. From RNA transcripts, TCR beta CDR3 regions were amplified. The HTBI primer set served for first-round RT-PCR of the TCR CDR3. TCRdb redid the calling of the multiplex PCR reads with MiXCR, one entry per CDR3 protein. The sample lists under 650,000 distinct CDR3 sequences; 15% to 20% were seen once. The specimen sequenced was blood. V gene TRBV6-5 combines with J gene TRBJ2-7; D is ambiguous. The source of this sequence is a woman between 25 and 40 years old with Graves' hyperthyroidism. The CDR3 loop reads CASSYSGTSYEQYF. The DNA of the CDR3 is TGTGCCAGCAGTTACTCGGGCACCTCCTACGAGCAGTACTTC.